One sample yielded the 32 T cell receptor beta chains listed below, sequenced in a study of shared clonotypes between healthy human individuals. The naive CD8 fraction comprised CD45RO-negative cells positively selected for CCR7 and excluded terminally differentiated effector memory CD45RA+ cells. The method was immunoSEQ multiplex PCR; TCRdb's version includes in-frame clones alone and lacks a portion of them. There are a few million clones in the sample; approximately 92% occur only once, and around 1.7% lies in the top ten. Input material: naive CD8+ T cells from PBMCs. The receptors come from a man aged 18 to 30 in good health. Some clones in this sample may be carry-over from other donors' samples.

CDR3: CASSSTGGGYTF. CDR3 nucleotide sequence: TGTGCCAGCAGCTCAACCGGCGGTGGCTACACCTTC. This chain joins TRBV7-8 and TRBJ1-2; no reliable D call. This CDR3 is built from 12 residues. Trimming shortened V by 4 bases and J by 7 bases, and 10 bases separated the two germline ends. Germline CDR1 is SGHVS and CDR2 is FQNEAQ.

In the case of this clone: This sample also contains other DNA sequences that code for the same CDR3. The CDR3 spells CASSLAGRETQYF. DNA for the CDR3: TGTGCCAGCAGCTTGGCCGGGAGAGAGACCCAGTACTTC. The V and J genes are TRBV7-9 and TRBJ2-5; weak D call: TRBD2 (6 bases). Between the trimmed V and J ends, which lost 3 bases and 4 bases, there was a span of 9 bases. Germline V gene sequence: CDR1 SEHNR, CDR2 FQNEAQ (reference sequence). The CDR3 runs 13 residues.

V usage is TRBV7-9 and J usage is TRBJ2-6; no clear D. The CDR3 is made up of 14 amino acids. Trimming cost V 1 base and J 4 bases, with 5 bases left between them. In germline, CDR1 is SEHNR, CDR2 FQNEAQ (reference sequence). The CDR3 reads CASSLDPGANVLTF. The DNA of the CDR3 is TGTGCCAGCAGCTTAGACCCCGGGGCCAACGTCCTGACTTTC.

The chain couples TRBV5-1 to TRBJ1-1, with D tentatively TRBD1 (6 bases). The V gene lost 6 bases and the J gene lost 6 bases, with 18 bases spanning the gap. CDR1 and CDR2 (germline): SGHRS, YFSETQ. CDR3 length: 14 amino acids. As DNA, the CDR3 is TGCGCCAGCAACCCGGGGGGCGTCTTCGCTGAAGCTTTCTTT. Encoded protein: CASNPGGVFAEAFF.

The rearrangement uses TRBV4-3 and TRBJ2-7; TRBD1 matches at 8 bases. The CDR3 loop spans 17 amino acids. V lost 3 bases to trimming and J lost 6 bases; unmatched junction nucleotides: 16. Germline CDR1 is LGHNA and CDR2 is YSLEER. The CDR3 loop reads CASSQDRRQGISAEQYF. The CDR3 DNA follows: TGCGCCAGCAGCCAGGACCGACGACAGGGGATTTCAGCCGAGCAGTACTTC.

The chain combines TRBV28 with TRBJ2-3, with 8 positions matching TRBD2. The ends lost 8 bases at V and 6 bases at J; junction bases unmatched: 4. The CDR3 totals 12 residues. The germline gives CDR1 MDHEN, CDR2 SYDVKM. CDR3: CASGSGIDTQYF. CDR3 nucleotide sequence: TGTGCCAGCGGTAGCGGGATTGATACGCAGTATTTT.

This chain joins TRBV4-1 and TRBJ2-5; perhaps D is TRBD1 or TRBD2 (5 bases each). The CDR3 contains 13 residues. V was shortened by 1 base and J by 5 bases, with 8 bases between the two germline ends. The germline CDR1 and CDR2 sequences are MGHRA and YSYEKL. The DNA of the CDR3 is TGCGCCAGCAGCCAAGTAGGGGACGAGACCCAGTACTTC. It encodes CASSQVGDETQYF.

The J gene is TRBJ2-7, the V gene TRBV18; 7 bases are shared with TRBD2. The CDR3 is made up of 14 amino acids. CDR1 and CDR2 (germline): KGHSH, LQKENI. The trim removed 3 bases at V and 3 bases at J, leaving 5 bases unmatched. The CDR3 coding sequence is TGTGCCAGCTCACCCCAGCGGGGCGACTACGAGCAGTACTTC. Amino acid sequence: CASSPQRGDYEQYF.

The chain is built from TRBV10-3 and TRBJ2-1; D is ambiguous. Trimming cost V 4 bases and J 2 bases, with 18 bases left between them. The CDR3 is 17 residues long. Germline lookup yields CDR1 ENHRY and CDR2 SYGVKD. This chain's CDR3 is CAISVEQAVKAYNEQFF. The CDR3 DNA sequence: TGTGCCATCAGTGTCGAGCAGGCTGTAAAAGCCTACAATGAGCAGTTCTTC.

This chain uses TRBV27 with TRBJ2-7; D might be TRBD1 or TRBD2, each matching 5 bases. This CDR3 has 13 residues. Trimming removed 4 bases at V and 7 bases at J, with 14 bases between. Germline-derived CDR1 and CDR2 are MNHEY and SMNVEV (reference sequence). This CDR3 is CASSSLGREEQYF. As DNA, the CDR3 is TGTGCCAGCAGTTCCCTGGGCAGGGAGGAGCAGTACTTC.

The chain recombines TRBV25-1 with TRBJ1-2; unclear D gene. The length of the CDR3 is 14 residues. The V gene's germline CDR1 is MGHDK and CDR2 SYGVNS. With 2 bases removed from V and 8 bases from J, the gap between germline ends came to 15 bases. CDR3 loop: CASSEGSLMQGYTF. The CDR3 DNA is TGTGCCAGCAGTGAAGGGTCCCTGATGCAAGGCTACACCTTC.

This chain joins TRBV5-5 and TRBJ2-7, with D tentatively TRBD2 (6 bases). The germline CDR1 and CDR2 sequences are SGHKS and YYEKEE (reference sequence). The CDR3 contains 14 residues. Trimming shortened V by 4 bases and J by 2 bases, and 13 bases separated the two germline ends. Written as DNA, the CDR3 is TGTGCCAGCAGCCCGGGACTTCCAACCTACGAGCAGTACTTC. Amino acid sequence: CASSPGLPTYEQYF.

This chain joins TRBV4-3 and TRBJ2-7; 7 bases line up with TRBD1. The germline CDR1 and CDR2 sequences are LGHNA and YSLEER. This CDR3 is 18 amino acids long. J was trimmed by 0 bases and V by 0 bases; bases with no gene match: 11. CDR3 region: CASSQDGPGTASSYEQYF. The CDR3 DNA follows: TGCGCCAGCAGCCAAGATGGTCCGGGGACAGCGAGCTCCTACGAGCAGTACTTC.

The gene calls are TRBV10-1 and TRBJ2-1, with 10 bases lining up with TRBD2. V trimming: 4 bases; J trimming: 4 bases; junction bases outside the gene matches: 1. This CDR3 is built from 14 residues. The germline V gene has CDR1 WNHNN and CDR2 SYGVQD (reference sequence). The CDR3 DNA reads as TGCGCCAGCAGTGGACTAGCGGGTTACAATGAGCAGTTCTTC. This gives the protein CASSGLAGYNEQFF.

The CDR3 DNA reads TGTGCCAGCAGTGAAAGCTTTAGGGGAACGGGCACTGAAGCTTTCTTT. It yields the protein CASSESFRGTGTEAFF. The chain joins TRBV6-1 to TRBJ1-1; D may be TRBD1 (5 bases). Germline CDR1 is MNHNS and CDR2 is SASEGT. The CDR3 spans 16 residues. Between the trimmed V and J ends, which lost 2 bases and 4 bases, there was a span of 17 bases.

The chain joins TRBV15 to TRBJ2-3, with D perhaps TRBD1 or TRBD2 (5 bases each). The CDR3 covers 17 residues. V was cut by 2 bases and J by 4 bases, with 19 bases left in between. CDR1 is LNHNV and CDR2 is YYDKDF in the germline V gene (reference sequence). CDR3 coding DNA: TGTGCCACCAGCAGAAATGGGGCCGCAGGAGGAGCAGATACGCAGTATTTT. Encoded protein: CATSRNGAAGGADTQYF. Drawing the rest from reference TRBV15 and TRBJ2-3, the complete variable domain is DAMVIQNPRYQVTQFGKPVTLSCSQTLNHNVMYWYQQKSSQAPKLLFHYYDKDFNNEADTPDNFQSRRPNTSFCFLDIRSPGLGDTAMYLCATSRNGAAGGADTQYFGPGTRLTVL.

The chain recombines TRBV5-1 with TRBJ1-2; 7 positions match TRBD1. The germline CDR1 and CDR2 sequences are SGHRS and YFSETQ. The CDR3 length is 12 residues. The J segment lost 7 bases and the V segment lost 7 bases, leaving 7 bases of the junction unmatched. Here the CDR3 reads CASFDRVGGYTF. The CDR3 nucleotides read TGCGCCAGCTTCGACAGGGTCGGTGGCTACACCTTC. Together with reference TRBV5-1 and TRBJ1-2, the CDR3 gives the full variable domain: KAGVTQTPRYLIKTRGQQVTLSCSPISGHRSVSWYQQTPGQGLQFLFEYFSETQRNKGNFPGRFSGRQFSNSRSEMNVSTLELGDSALYLCASFDRVGGYTFGSGTRLTVV.

This sequence joins TRBV7-9 and TRBJ2-2, with D possibly TRBD1 on 5 matching bases. Germline V lookup: CDR1 SEHNR, CDR2 FQNEAQ (reference sequence). Trimming took 6 bases from V and 3 from J, leaving 17 bases between them. The CDR3 has 16 amino acids. The DNA of the CDR3 is TGTGCCAGCAGGCCATGGGGCCAGGTTGACACCGGGGAGCTGTTTTTT. Its protein product is CASRPWGQVDTGELFF.

CDR3 sequence reads: CSVRGSRTETYEQYF. The CDR3 region has the DNA TGCAGCGTTAGAGGTTCGCGGACAGAGACCTACGAGCAGTACTTC. The gene calls are TRBV29-1 and TRBJ2-7, with D perhaps matching TRBD1 (6 bases). V lost 5 bases and J 2 bases, leaving 19 bases between the germline ends. Germline lookup yields CDR1 SQVTM and CDR2 ANQGSEA. The CDR3 consists of 15 residues.

The DNA of the CDR3 is TGTGCCAGCAGTCAAACTCTAGCGGGAGCCTCCTACAATGAGCAGTTCTTC. It codes for CASSQTLAGASYNEQFF. This rearrangement joins TRBV4-2 to TRBJ2-1; 10 bases are a match to TRBD2. Germline V gene data show CDR1 as LGHNA and CDR2 as YNFKEQ. J gave up 0 bases and V 6 bases, and 8 bases lay outside the gene matches. The CDR3 is 17 amino acids.

The chain recombines TRBV5-6 with TRBJ2-7; D is perhaps TRBD1 (5 bases). V lost 1 base to trimming and J lost 4 bases, with 15 bases between them. Per the germline V gene, CDR1 is SGHDT and CDR2 is YYEEEE. This CDR3 spans 15 amino acids. This CDR3 is CASSLWGWGIYEQYF. DNA for the CDR3: TGTGCCAGCAGCTTGTGGGGCTGGGGTATTTACGAGCAGTACTTC.

Comments on this clone: Other DNA sequences within the sample encode an identical CDR3. The chain combines TRBV9 with TRBJ2-1; TRBD2 matches at 12 bases. The CDR3 spans 15 residues. The germline V gene encodes CDR1 SGDLS and CDR2 YYNGEE. The trim removed 1 base at V and 4 bases at J, leaving 0 bases unmatched. The CDR3 protein is CASSVLAGGYNEQFF. In nucleotides, the CDR3 is TGTGCCAGCAGCGTACTAGCGGGAGGGTACAATGAGCAGTTCTTC.

The chain recombines TRBV10-3 with TRBJ2-7; 7 bases line up with TRBD1. Per the germline V gene, CDR1 is ENHRY and CDR2 is SYGVKD. This CDR3 comprises 14 residues. Trimming took 6 bases from V and 6 from J; bases not matched to a gene: 11. CDR3 residues: CAIRGMGQQREQYF. CDR3 nucleotides: TGTGCCATCAGGGGAATGGGACAGCAACGCGAGCAGTACTTC.

The chain links TRBV15 to TRBJ2-5, with D perhaps given as TRBD1 or TRBD2 (5 bases each). This CDR3 spans 14 amino acids. The V and J ends lost 7 bases and 5 bases respectively, with 17 bases between them. CDR1 and CDR2 (germline): LNHNV, YYDKDF (reference sequence). As DNA, the CDR3 is TGTGCCACCAAAAAGGTGGTAGAGGGGGAGACCCAGTACTTC. As protein: CATKKVVEGETQYF.

V usage is TRBV7-8 and J usage is TRBJ2-5; tentative D call: TRBD1 (5 bases). V was cut by 2 bases and J by 5 bases, with 12 bases left in between. The CDR3 is made up of 14 amino acids. The germline V gene has CDR1 SGHVS and CDR2 FQNEAQ. Written as DNA, the CDR3 is TGTGCCAGCAGCTTATTGCGGACACGGGAGACCCAGTACTTC. Protein sequence: CASSLLRTRETQYF.

The rearrangement joins TRBV4-1 to TRBJ1-2, with unresolved D. V was shortened by 5 bases and J by 7 bases, with 17 bases between the two germline ends. This CDR3 spans 14 amino acids. Germline assignment: CDR1 MGHRA and CDR2 YSYEKL. The CDR3 DNA sequence: TGCGCCAGCAGCTTTTTCGGCCGGGTGGGTGGCTACACCTTC. Translating gives CASSFFGRVGGYTF.

This clone was picked up one time. V gene TRBV6-1 combines with J gene TRBJ2-7; 8 bases fit TRBD1. The CDR3 consists of 14 residues. After removal of 7 bases from V and 4 bases from J, the junction contained 9 bases not matched to a gene. In germline, CDR1 is MNHNS, CDR2 SASEGT. CDR3 region: CASTGDRRTYEQYF. CDR3 DNA sequence: TGTGCCAGCACGGGGGACAGGAGGACATACGAGCAGTACTTC.

The chain links TRBV4-2 to TRBJ2-5, with D possibly TRBD1 on 5 matching bases. Germline lookup yields CDR1 LGHNA and CDR2 YNFKEQ. The CDR3 sequence is 14 residues long. The V and J ends lost 0 bases and 5 bases respectively, with 10 bases between them. The DNA of the CDR3 is TGTGCCAGCAGCCAAGAGGGGCTTGCGGAGACCCAGTACTTC. This encodes CASSQEGLAETQYF.

This sequence joins TRBV5-6 and TRBJ1-2; the match to TRBD1 covers 7 bases. The trim removed 7 bases at V and 2 bases at J, leaving 2 bases unmatched. This CDR3 is 12 amino acids long. Germline V CDR1 and CDR2: SGHDT, YYEEEE. CDR3 bases: TGTGCCAGCGCACAGGGGAACTATGGCTACACCTTC. It encodes CASAQGNYGYTF.

DNA of the CDR3: TGTGCCAGCAGTCTCGGGGACGGGAGTGGCTACACCTTC. Its protein product is CASSLGDGSGYTF. The gene calls are TRBV27 and TRBJ1-2, with a weak D call TRBD1 (5 bases). Between the trimmed V and J ends, which lost 5 bases and 7 bases, there was a span of 14 bases. CDR3 length: 13 amino acids. Per germline, CDR1 MNHEY and CDR2 SMNVEV (reference sequence).

In its sample, this clone was seen once. J is TRBJ2-7 and V is TRBV27; 7 bases align to TRBD1. The CDR3 totals 15 residues. V lost 5 bases to trimming and J lost 3 bases; unmatched junction nucleotides: 10. Germline V gene lookup returns CDR1 MNHEY and CDR2 SMNVEV (reference sequence). DNA for the CDR3: TGTGCCAGCAGTCCATCGACAGGGCTGTTCTACGAGCAGTACTTC. Translating it yields CASSPSTGLFYEQYF.

Worth noting for this clone: The same CDR3 arises from other DNA sequences in this sample as well. The chain has TRBV29-1 and TRBJ2-1, with 8 bases aligning to TRBD2. The CDR3 consists of 14 residues. V trimming: 1 base; J trimming: 4 bases; junction bases outside the gene matches: 3. Germline CDR1 is SQVTM and CDR2 is ANQGSEA. CDR3 nucleotides: TGCAGCGTTGAAGGGGGGACTAGATACAATGAGCAGTTCTTC. Translated: CSVEGGTRYNEQFF.